This T cell receptor beta chain stems from a study of siplizumab effects on memory and regulatory T cells. As to this clone: Its antigen remains unidentified.

General study points: The alloreactive clones that mapped to unstimulated subsets made up only a minor fraction. The diversity of naive T cells seemed greater than that of memory cells, and their alloresponse contribution seemed major.

CDR3 length: 16 amino acids. V was cut by 3 bases and J by 0 bases, with 14 bases left in between. Looked up from germline, CDR1 is MNHEY and CDR2 is SMNVEV (reference sequence). The assay covered 75,000 to 100,000 TCR templates per sample. The repertoire was sequenced with immunoSEQ multiplex PCR; TCRdb's copy has only in-frame clones and lacks some. This sample carries 70,000 or so clones, around 90% of them seen once, and the ten largest clones take roughly 30%. The sample was CD8+ T cells sorted from blood. The genes are TRBV27 and TRBJ1-2; a possible D gene is TRBD1 (6 bases). The receptor was derived from a human donor in good health. The CDR3 sequence: CASSFSGARTNYGYTF. The CDR3 DNA follows: TGTGCCAGCAGTTTCTCAGGGGCGCGTACTAACTATGGCTACACCTTC.